The TCR beta chain described here comes from a study of T cell responses to AZD1222 COVID-19 vaccine. Overall study context: Pooling of second doses given at about 4 or about 12 weeks was done.

Details on this clone: Antigen unknown.

Data came from immunoSEQ multiplex PCR; TCRdb stores just in-frame clones and leaves some out. The sample has about 86,000 clones; over 75% are singletons. Study-level points and caveats: Only a handful of AZD1222 recipients, several in all, had baseline seropositivity. White British ancestry dominated among donors, who included more females, and clonal diversity was possibly underestimated. Elevations in Spike-specific TCR breadth and depth followed administration of two AZD1222 doses.

The V gene's germline CDR1 is SEHNR and CDR2 FQNEAQ (reference sequence). The V and J ends lost 6 bases and 5 bases respectively, with 8 bases between them. The CDR3 is 12 residues long. The receptor was isolated from an adult in good health. The sample was peripheral blood, taken on day 0 of AZD1222 vaccination. The chain couples TRBV7-9 to TRBJ2-1; no definite D call. CDR3 in amino acids: CASRERDNEQFF. CDR3 nucleotides: TGTGCCAGCAGGGAGCGTGACAATGAGCAGTTCTTC.